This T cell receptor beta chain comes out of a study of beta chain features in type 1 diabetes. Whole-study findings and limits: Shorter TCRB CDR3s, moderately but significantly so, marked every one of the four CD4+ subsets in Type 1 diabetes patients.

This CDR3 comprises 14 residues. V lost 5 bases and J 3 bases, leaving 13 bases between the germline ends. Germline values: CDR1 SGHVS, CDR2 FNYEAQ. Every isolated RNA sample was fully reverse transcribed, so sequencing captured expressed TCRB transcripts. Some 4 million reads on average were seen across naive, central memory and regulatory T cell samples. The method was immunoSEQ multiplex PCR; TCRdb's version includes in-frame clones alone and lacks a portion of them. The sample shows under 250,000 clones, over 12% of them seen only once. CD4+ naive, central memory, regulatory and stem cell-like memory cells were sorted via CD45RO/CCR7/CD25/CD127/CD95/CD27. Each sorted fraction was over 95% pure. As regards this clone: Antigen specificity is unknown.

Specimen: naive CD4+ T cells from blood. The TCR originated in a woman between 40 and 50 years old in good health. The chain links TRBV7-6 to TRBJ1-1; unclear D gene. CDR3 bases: TGTGCCAGCAGCAAAATGGGAGGTGACACTGAAGCTTTCTTT. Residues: CASSKMGGDTEAFF.